This T cell receptor (beta chain) was retrieved from a study of blood T cell repertoires in COVID-19. As for the study in general: The United States, Italy and Spain provided the acute and convalescent COVID-19 samples.

Profiled with immunoSEQ multiplex PCR; TCRdb holds only in-frame clones, not every one. The table includes roughly 230,000 clones, 88% detected once. This clone turned up a few times. Sequencing used peripheral blood. This clonotype was sampled from a human donor in a cohort sampled during active COVID-19.

This chain's CDR3 is CASSPQPSPYRSTDTQYF. The CDR3 nucleotides are TGTGCCAGCTCACCTCAACCATCTCCCTACAGGAGCACAGATACGCAGTATTTT. The rearrangement joins TRBV18 to TRBJ2-3, with D possibly matching TRBD1 (5 bases). The CDR3 is made up of 18 amino acids. Germline-derived CDR1 and CDR2 are KGHSH and LQKENI. The germline V and J ends were trimmed by 3 bases and 0 bases, with 19 bases remaining between them.